The rows below give T cell receptor beta chains drawn from one sample of a study of T cell responses to AZD1222 COVID-19 vaccine. Clones were sequenced by immunoSEQ multiplex PCR, and TCRdb holds only the in-frame ones, with some missing. The data show around 130,000 clones, approximately 92% seen once. Here the sequenced sample was peripheral blood, taken 28 days after the second AZD1222 dose. Every receptor here comes from an adult who received the AZD1222 COVID-19 vaccine. The CDR3 runs from the conserved cysteine through the conserved F or W. The D gene is left open where the match is weak. Rows give clone size only sometimes, using once, few, many, or a class for an expanded clone.

TRBV2,TRBD1,.,TRBJ1-1,CASSEDREAEAFF,TGTGCCAGCAGTGAGGACAGGGAGGCTGAAGCTTTCTTT
TRBV18,.,.,TRBJ1-1,CASSPLRGAKVTEAFF,TGTGCCAGCTCACCCCTACGGGGGGCGAAGGTCACTGAAGCTTTCTTT
TRBV3-1/TRBV3-2,.,few,TRBJ2-7,CASSQNAVTYEQYF,TGTGCCAGCAGCCAAAACGCAGTTACCTACGAGCAGTACTTC
TRBV2,.,.,TRBJ1-4,CASSEGAINEKLFF,TGTGCCAGCAGTGAGGGCGCAATTAATGAAAAACTGTTTTTT
TRBV3-1/TRBV3-2,TRBD1,.,TRBJ1-5,CASSQEGQGDDQPQHF,TGTGCCAGCAGCCAAGAAGGGCAGGGGGACGATCAGCCCCAGCATTTT
TRBV9,.,.,TRBJ2-2,CASEETVNTGELFF,TGTGCCAGCGAAGAGACAGTTAACACCGGGGAGCTGTTTTTT
TRBV19,TRBD1,.,TRBJ1-5,CASSMSGGQGARPQHF,TGTGCCAGTAGTATGTCCGGGGGGCAGGGGGCGAGGCCCCAGCATTTT
TRBV2,.,.,TRBJ1-2,CASSDYRASYGYTF,TGTGCCAGCAGTGACTACAGGGCGAGCTATGGCTACACCTTC
TRBV6-5,TRBD1,once,TRBJ1-2,CASSLGQPYYGYTF,TGTGCCAGCAGCCTGGGACAGCCCTACTATGGCTACACCTTC
TRBV7-8,TRBD2,.,TRBJ2-2,CASSWRGTSGSNTGELFF,TGTGCCAGCAGTTGGAGAGGGACTAGCGGGAGCAACACCGGGGAGCTGTTTTTT
TRBV7-2,.,.,TRBJ1-4,CASSLLHATNEKLFF,TGTGCCAGCAGCTTACTTCATGCAACTAATGAAAAACTGTTTTTT
TRBV25-1,.,.,TRBJ1-5,CASKGSNSNQPQHF,TGTGCCAGCAAGGGTTCCAATAGCAATCAGCCCCAGCATTTT
TRBV27,TRBD2,.,TRBJ2-3,CASSPRGGGSTDTQYF,TGTGCCAGCAGTCCAAGGGGCGGGGGGAGCACAGATACGCAGTATTTT
TRBV7-2,TRBD2,.,TRBJ2-1,CASSFSGKRYNEQFF,TGTGCCAGCAGCTTTAGCGGGAAACGGTACAATGAGCAGTTCTTC
TRBV12-3/TRBV12-4,TRBD1,.,TRBJ1-2,CASSLGQAYGYTF,TGTGCCAGCAGTCTGGGACAGGCCTATGGCTACACCTTC
TRBV6-2/TRBV6-3,.,.,TRBJ2-7,CASSVASTSYEQYF,TGTGCCAGCAGTGTTGCGAGCACTAGCTACGAGCAGTACTTC
TRBV5-1,.,.,TRBJ1-2,CASSLDGLAMTF,TGCGCCAGCAGCTTGGATGGGCTGGCTATGACCTTC
TRBV12-3/TRBV12-4,TRBD1,.,TRBJ1-2,CASNRGLNYGYTF,TGTGCCAGCAACAGGGGGCTTAACTATGGCTACACCTTC
TRBV29-1,.,.,TRBJ2-7,CSVAGSSYEQYF,TGCAGCGTTGCCGGGTCCTCCTACGAGCAGTACTTC
TRBV11-3,.,once,TRBJ2-6,CASSPRGTGANVLTF,TGTGCCAGCAGCCCCAGGGGTACCGGGGCCAACGTCCTGACTTTC
TRBV3-1/TRBV3-2,.,.,TRBJ2-5,CASSQDLTLETQYF,TGTGCCAGCAGCCAAGATCTCACCCTAGAGACCCAGTACTTC
TRBV4-3,.,few,TRBJ1-1,CASSQALDRDTEAFF,TGCGCCAGCAGCCAAGCCCTCGACAGAGACACTGAAGCTTTCTTT
TRBV30,TRBD2,few,TRBJ2-7,CAWSVEDVWTSGRAGLREQYF,TGTGCCTGGAGTGTCGAGGACGTATGGACTAGCGGGAGGGCCGGTCTAAGGGAGCAGTACTTC
TRBV9,.,.,TRBJ2-1,CASSVGASYNEQFF,TGTGCCAGCAGCGTAGGAGCATCCTACAATGAGCAGTTCTTC
TRBV9,.,once,TRBJ1-1,CASSVGGTEAFF,TGTGCCAGCAGCGTTGGAGGCACTGAAGCTTTCTTT
TRBV20-1,TRBD2,.,TRBJ2-7,CSASRREGLYEQYF,TGCAGTGCTAGTCGCCGGGAGGGCCTATACGAGCAGTACTTC
TRBV9,TRBD2,.,TRBJ2-7,CASSVDPSGSLSTNEQYF,TGTGCCAGCAGCGTAGACCCCAGCGGGAGTCTTTCCACGAACGAGCAGTACTTC
TRBV24-1,.,.,TRBJ1-2,CATSSPGRGGYTF,TGTGCCACCAGTTCACCAGGGAGGGGTGGCTACACCTTC
TRBV27,.,.,TRBJ1-1,CASGVAGDTEAFF,TGTGCCAGTGGGGTGGCTGGTGACACTGAAGCTTTCTTT
TRBV7-9,TRBD1,.,TRBJ1-4,CASSRDDRGGNEKLFF,TGTGCCAGCAGCCGCGATGACAGGGGCGGTAATGAAAAACTGTTTTTT
TRBV6-2/TRBV6-3,.,.,TRBJ2-1,CASSPLSRDNEQFF,TGTGCCAGCAGCCCGCTAAGTAGGGACAATGAGCAGTTCTTC
TRBV19,.,.,TRBJ1-4,CASSIRRDNEKLFF,TGTGCCAGTAGTATTCGACGGGATAATGAAAAACTGTTTTTT